This T cell receptor beta chain was sequenced during a study of T-cell reconstitution after alpha-beta-depleted transplantation in children. As it was prepared, the TCRbeta library received unique molecular identifiers. Using its own MiXCR run on the PCR reads, TCRdb lists one record per CDR3 protein. Among about 610,000 distinct CDR3 sequences listed, about a quarter were seen once. This clonotype was counted ten times or more. Its antigen remains unidentified. Trimming shortened V by 4 bases and J by 4 bases, and 11 bases separated the two germline ends. The germline V gene encodes CDR1 KGHSH and CDR2 LQKENI. The CDR3 runs to 14 residues. Study-wide points: A year had passed since transplant, and T-cell counts and diversity by then came mostly from newly produced T cells. High day-60 TCRbeta diversity in some patients came from surviving recipient T cells and thymic progenitors.

The receptor was derived from a boy less than two years old with Wiskott-Aldrich syndrome, due to receive a stem cell transplant. This sample comprised PBMCs, obtained before TCRalphabeta/CD19-depleted stem cell transplant. V is TRBV18 and J is TRBJ1-5; D possibly corresponds to TRBD1 (5 bases). The CDR3 region is CASSRGQGNQPQHF. In nucleotides, the CDR3 is TGTGCCAGCTCACGGGGCCAGGGTAATCAGCCCCAGCATTTT.